This TCR beta chain came from a study of CD8+CD57+ T cells in acquired aplastic anemia. The use of genomic DNA as template underpinned the TCR beta VDJ and CDR3 profiling. TCRdb ran MiXCR on the reads and lists one entry per CDR3 protein. Here the sample spans approximately 260,000 distinct CDR3 sequences, 82% being singletons. For sequencing, patients were chosen who had shown expansion of CD8+CD57+ cells by flow cytometry. Remarks on this clonotype: No DNA is shown, since the ends of the CDR3 on it are uncertain; the CDR3 is the one TCRdb lists.

Germline V gene data show CDR1 as LNHDA and CDR2 as SQIVND (reference sequence). Both ends counted, the CDR3 spans 16 residues. This chain uses TRBV19 with TRBJ1-6; TRBD1, the D gene given by the table, was not confirmed from the DNA. This receptor was obtained from a human donor with aplastic anemia. The specimen was sorted CD4+, CD8+, or CD8+CD57+ T cells (not recorded which) from PBMCs. The CDR3 sequence is CASSISNGAYSYTFGF.